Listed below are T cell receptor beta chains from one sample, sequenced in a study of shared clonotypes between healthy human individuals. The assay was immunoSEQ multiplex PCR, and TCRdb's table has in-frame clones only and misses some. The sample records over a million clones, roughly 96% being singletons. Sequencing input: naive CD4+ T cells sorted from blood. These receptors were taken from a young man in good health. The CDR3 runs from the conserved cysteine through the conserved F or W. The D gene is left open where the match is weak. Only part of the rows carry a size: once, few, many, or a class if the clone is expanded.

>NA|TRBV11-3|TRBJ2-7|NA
TGTGCCAGCAGCTTAGCGCTATCCGCGTCCTACGAGCAGTACTTC
CASSLALSASYEQYF
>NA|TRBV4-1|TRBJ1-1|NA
TGCGCCAGCAGCCGTACAGGGTTGGGTGAAGCTTTCTTT
CASSRTGLGEAFF
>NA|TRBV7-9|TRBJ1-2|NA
TGTGCCAGCAGCTTAGCTACAGGCTGGGGCTACACCTTC
CASSLATGWGYTF
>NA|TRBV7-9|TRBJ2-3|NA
TGTGCCAGCAGCTCCTCGGGCACAGATACGCAGTATTTT
CASSSSGTDTQYF
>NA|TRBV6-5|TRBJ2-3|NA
TGTGCCAGCATCGGTTCAGGGATGTATACGCAGTATTTT
CASIGSGMYTQYF
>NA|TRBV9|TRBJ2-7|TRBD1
TGTGCCAGCAGCGTAGCTTTGACAGGGACCAATGAGCAGTACTTC
CASSVALTGTNEQYF
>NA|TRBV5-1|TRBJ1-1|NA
TGCGCCAGCAGCTTGGAACGTCTTGAGCTTAGCACTGAAGCTTTCTTT
CASSLERLELSTEAFF
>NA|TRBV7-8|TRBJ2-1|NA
TGTGCCAGCAGCTCCATATTTCAGGAAAATGAGCAGTTCTTC
CASSSIFQENEQFF
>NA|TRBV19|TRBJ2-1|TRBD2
TGTGCCAGTAGTTTCTCTAGCGGGATCTACAATGAGCAGTTCTTC
CASSFSSGIYNEQFF
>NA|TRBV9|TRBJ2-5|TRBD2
TGTGCCAGCAGCGTAGCGCCCAGCGGGAGGGCCCGGGAGACCCAGTACTTC
CASSVAPSGRARETQYF
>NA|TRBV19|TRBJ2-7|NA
TGTGCCAGTAGTCTCACCGGGAGCAGAGGTCACGAGCAGTACTTC
CASSLTGSRGHEQYF
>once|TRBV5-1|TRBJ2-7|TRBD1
TGCGCCAGCAGCTTGGAAGACAGGGGAAACGAGCAGTACTTC
CASSLEDRGNEQYF
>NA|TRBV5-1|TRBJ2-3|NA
TGCGCCAGCAGCCCACAGGGAGATACGCAGTATTTT
CASSPQGDTQYF
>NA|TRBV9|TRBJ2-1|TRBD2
TGTGCCAGCAGCGTAGGACTAGCGGGAGGCCCCTCCTACAATGAGCAGTTCTTC
CASSVGLAGGPSYNEQFF
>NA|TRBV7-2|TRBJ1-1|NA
TGTGCCAGCAGTCCGCAGACACGTAACGAAGCTTTCTTT
CASSPQTRNEAFF
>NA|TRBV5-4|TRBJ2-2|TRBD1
TGTGCCAGCAGCTCCGGACAGGAACGCACCGGGGAGCTGTTTTTT
CASSSGQERTGELFF
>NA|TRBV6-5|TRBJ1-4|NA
TGTGCCAGCAGCAAGGGACGGAATACACAAAAACTGTTTTTT
CASSKGRNTQKLFF
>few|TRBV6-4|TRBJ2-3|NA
TGTGCCAGCAGTGTGGAAAGCACAGATACGCAGTATTTT
CASSVESTDTQYF
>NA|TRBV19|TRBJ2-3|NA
TGTGCCAGTAGTACGAGACTCTTTGGGGATACGCAGTATTTT
CASSTRLFGDTQYF
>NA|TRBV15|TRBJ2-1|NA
TGTGCCACCAGCCAAGGAGGGACGGGGAACAATGAGCAGTTCTTC
CATSQGGTGNNEQFF
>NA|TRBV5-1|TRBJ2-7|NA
TGCGCCAGCAGCTCAATAACCTACGAGCAGTACTTC
CASSSITYEQYF
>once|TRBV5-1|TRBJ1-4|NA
TGCGCCAGCAGCGAGGGAAGCACAGCCCGGGCATCAAATGAAAAACTGTTTTTT
CASSEGSTARASNEKLFF
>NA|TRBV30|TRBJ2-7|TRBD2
TGTGCCTGGAGTGTACCCCGACTAGCCCACGAGCAGTACTTC
CAWSVPRLAHEQYF
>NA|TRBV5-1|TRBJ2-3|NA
TGCGCCAGCAGCCCATCACTAGCTTTAGGGGATACGCAGTATTTT
CASSPSLALGDTQYF
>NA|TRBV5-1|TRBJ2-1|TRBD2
TGCGCCAGCAGCTTGTTTACGGGAGGTTCGTACAATGAGCAGTTCTTC
CASSLFTGGSYNEQFF
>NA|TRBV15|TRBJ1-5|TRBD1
TGTGCCACCAGCAGCGCCGGGACAGGGGATCATCAGCCCCAGCATTTT
CATSSAGTGDHQPQHF
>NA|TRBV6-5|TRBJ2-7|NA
TGTGCCAGCAGGAACCCCACCCCACATCCCTACGAGCAGTACTTC
CASRNPTPHPYEQYF
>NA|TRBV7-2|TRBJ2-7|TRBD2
TGTGCCAGCAGCTTATACGGACTAGCGGGAACCTACGAGCAGTACTTC
CASSLYGLAGTYEQYF
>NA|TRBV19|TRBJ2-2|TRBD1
TGTGCCAGTAGCCAGACAGGGGACACCGGGGAGCTGTTTTTT
CASSQTGDTGELFF
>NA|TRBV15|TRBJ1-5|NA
TGTGCCACCAGCAGAGGGGTCTTAAATCAGCCCCAGCATTTT
CATSRGVLNQPQHF
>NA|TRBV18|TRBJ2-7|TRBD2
TGTGCCAGCTCACGTGGAGCGGGAGGATCCTACGAGCAGTACTTC
CASSRGAGGSYEQYF
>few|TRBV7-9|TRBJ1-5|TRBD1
TGTGCCAGCAGCTCACGAGGGACAGAAAATCAGCCCCAGCATTTT
CASSSRGTENQPQHF
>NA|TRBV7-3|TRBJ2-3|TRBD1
TGTGCCAGCAGCTTAAGGGGTACAGGGGGCACAGATACGCAGTATTTT
CASSLRGTGGTDTQYF
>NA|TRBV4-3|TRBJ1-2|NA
TGCGCCAGCAGCCAAGATTTGGACGGGGCAGGCTACACCTTC
CASSQDLDGAGYTF
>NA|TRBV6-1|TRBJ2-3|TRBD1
TGTGCCAGCAGCGCCGTAGGGACAGCACATACGCAGTATTTT
CASSAVGTAHTQYF
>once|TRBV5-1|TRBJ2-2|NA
TGCGCCAGCAGCTCGCAGGGTGGGGACACCGGGGAGCTGTTTTTT
CASSSQGGDTGELFF
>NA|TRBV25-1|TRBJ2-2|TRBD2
TGTGCCAGCAGTGACCTCCGAGCGGGAGGGTCCGGGGAGCTGTTTTTT
CASSDLRAGGSGELFF
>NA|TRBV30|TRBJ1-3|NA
TGTGCCTGGAGTGTTAACCTGGGGAACACCATATATTTT
CAWSVNLGNTIYF
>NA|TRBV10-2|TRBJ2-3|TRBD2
TGCGCCAGCAGTCATAGCGGGACCACAGATACGCAGTATTTT
CASSHSGTTDTQYF
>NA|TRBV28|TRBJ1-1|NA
TGTGCCAGCAGGTTTAGTGGAGTTGGCAGCATGACTGAAGCTTTCTTT
CASRFSGVGSMTEAFF
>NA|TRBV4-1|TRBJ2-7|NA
TGCGCCAGCAGCCAAAGGCAGGGGAACTCCTACGAGCAGTACTTC
CASSQRQGNSYEQYF
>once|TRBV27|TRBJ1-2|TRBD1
TGTGCCAGCAGTTTATCCCCGACAGGGTTCGGTTGGGAACACTATGGCTACACCTTC
CASSLSPTGFGWEHYGYTF
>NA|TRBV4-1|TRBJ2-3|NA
TGCGCCAGCAGCCAAGAAGCGAACACAGATACGCAGTATTTT
CASSQEANTDTQYF
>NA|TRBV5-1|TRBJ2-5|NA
TGCGCCAGCAGCTTGGTAAGAGAGACCCAGTACTTC
CASSLVRETQYF
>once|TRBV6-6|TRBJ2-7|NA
TGTGCCAGCAGTTCCACCCCGTACGAGCAGTACTTC
CASSSTPYEQYF
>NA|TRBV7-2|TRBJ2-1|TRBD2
TGTGCCAGCAGCATATTGCCGGGACTAGCACTTGAGCAGTTCTTC
CASSILPGLALEQFF
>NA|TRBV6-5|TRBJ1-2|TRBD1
TGTGCCAGCAGGACAGGGGATTGGGGCTATGGCTACACCTTC
CASRTGDWGYGYTF
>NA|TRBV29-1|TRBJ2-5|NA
TGCAGCGTGGTCAGGCTCTACGGGGAGACCCAGTACTTC
CSVVRLYGETQYF
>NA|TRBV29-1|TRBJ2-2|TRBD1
TGCAGCGCCTCGGGGACAGGGGTAGTCGGGGAGCTGTTTTTT
CSASGTGVVGELFF
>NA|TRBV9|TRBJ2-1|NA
TGTGCCAGCAGCGTAGGAGGGATGGAGCAGTTCTTC
CASSVGGMEQFF
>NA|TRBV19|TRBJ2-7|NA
TGTGCCAGTAGTGATCAGGGCCTCTTCTTTGTCGAGCAGTACTTC
CASSDQGLFFVEQYF
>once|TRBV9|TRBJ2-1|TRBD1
TGTGCCAGCAGCCGGGACAGGGCGTCTACGTTACTACACAATGAGCAGTTCTTC
CASSRDRASTLLHNEQFF